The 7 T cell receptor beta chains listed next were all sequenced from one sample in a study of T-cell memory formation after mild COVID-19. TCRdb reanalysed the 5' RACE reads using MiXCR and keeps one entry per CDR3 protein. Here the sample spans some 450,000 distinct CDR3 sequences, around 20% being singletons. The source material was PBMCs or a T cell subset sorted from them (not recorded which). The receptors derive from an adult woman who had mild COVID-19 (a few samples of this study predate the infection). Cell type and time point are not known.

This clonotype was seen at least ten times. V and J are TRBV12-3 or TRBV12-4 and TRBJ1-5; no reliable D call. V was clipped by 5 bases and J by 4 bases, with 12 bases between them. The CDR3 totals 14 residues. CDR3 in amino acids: CASSPEGRNQPQHF. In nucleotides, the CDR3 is TGTGCCAGCAGTCCTGAGGGTCGAAATCAGCCCCAGCATTTT.

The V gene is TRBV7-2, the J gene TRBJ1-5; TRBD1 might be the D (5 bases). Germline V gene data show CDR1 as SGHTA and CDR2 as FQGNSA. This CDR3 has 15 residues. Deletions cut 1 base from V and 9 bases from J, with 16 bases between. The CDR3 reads CASSLEPQRGPPQHF. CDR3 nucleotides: TGTGCCAGCAGCTTAGAGCCCCAAAGGGGTCCGCCCCAGCATTTT.

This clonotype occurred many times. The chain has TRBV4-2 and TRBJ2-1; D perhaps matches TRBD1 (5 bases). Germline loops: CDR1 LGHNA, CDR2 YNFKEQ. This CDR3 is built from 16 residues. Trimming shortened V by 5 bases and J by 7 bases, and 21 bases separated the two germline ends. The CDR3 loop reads CASSTRTLPPLNEQFF. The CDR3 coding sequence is TGTGCCAGCAGCACCCGGACACTTCCCCCACTGAATGAGCAGTTCTTC.

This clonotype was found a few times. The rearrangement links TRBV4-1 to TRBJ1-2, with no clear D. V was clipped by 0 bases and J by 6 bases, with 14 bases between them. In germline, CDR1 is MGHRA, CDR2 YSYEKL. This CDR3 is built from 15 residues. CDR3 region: CASSQDPKLGHGYTF. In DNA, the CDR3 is TGCGCCAGCAGCCAAGACCCCAAGCTCGGGCATGGCTACACCTTC.

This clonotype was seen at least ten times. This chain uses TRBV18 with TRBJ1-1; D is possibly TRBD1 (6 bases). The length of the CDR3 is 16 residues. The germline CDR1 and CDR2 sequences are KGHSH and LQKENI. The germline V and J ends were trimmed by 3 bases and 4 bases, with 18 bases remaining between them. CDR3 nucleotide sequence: TGTGCCAGCTCACCGAACGACCCGGGAGGGGGCACTGAAGCTTTCTTT. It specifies CASSPNDPGGGTEAFF.

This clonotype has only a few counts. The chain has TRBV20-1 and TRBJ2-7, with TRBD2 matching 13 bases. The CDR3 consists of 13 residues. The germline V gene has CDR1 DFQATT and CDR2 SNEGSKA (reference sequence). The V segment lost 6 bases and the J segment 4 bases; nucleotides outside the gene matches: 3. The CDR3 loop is CSAGLAGVYEQYF. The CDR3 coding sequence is TGCAGTGCCGGACTAGCGGGAGTTTACGAGCAGTACTTC.

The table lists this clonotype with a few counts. The CDR3 spells CASSSWTGIYEQYF. DNA for the CDR3: TGTGCCAGCAGCTCCTGGACTGGAATCTACGAGCAGTACTTC. The rearrangement joins TRBV7-2 to TRBJ2-7; perhaps TRBD2 as D (5 bases). Germline V gene data show CDR1 as SGHTA and CDR2 as FQGNSA. V was trimmed by 4 bases and J by 3 bases, leaving 13 bases between them. The CDR3 sequence is 14 residues long.